Listed below are T cell receptor beta chains from one sample, sequenced in a study of blood T cells in healthy people across ages. TCRdb itself ran the 5' RACE reads through MiXCR, one entry per CDR3 protein. The sample lists around 1.5 million distinct CDR3 sequences; approximately 42% were seen once. Sequencing was done on a sample of blood. Receptor source: a woman under 30 in good health. Both conserved end residues are part of each CDR3. D genes are given only for firm matches. Expanded clones get a size class; other rows say once, few or many, or leave the size out.

D gene	V gene	clone size	CDR3 length	J gene	CDR3 protein	CDR3 DNA
TRBD1	TRBV5-1	few	15	TRBJ2-5	CASSLTGEQSETQYF	TGCGCCAGCAGCTTGACAGGGGAGCAGTCAGAGACCCAGTACTTC
NA	TRBV20-1	NA	13	TRBJ2-1	CSAIGEGEETQFF	TGTAGTGCTATAGGGGAAGGAGAAGAGACCCAGTTCTTC
TRBD2	TRBV6-1	NA	18	TRBJ2-1	CASSVSPAVTSGVREQFF	TGTGCCAGCAGTGTCTCCCCGGCGGTGACTAGCGGGGTACGTGAGCAGTTCTTC
TRBD2	TRBV6-1	NA	17	TRBJ2-1	CASTGVTSGPYYNEQFF	TGTGCCAGCACTGGGGTGACTAGCGGTCCTTACTACAATGAGCAGTTCTTC
NA	TRBV6-1	NA	14	TRBJ1-5	CASMTYGGNQPQHF	TGTGCCAGCATGACGTACGGTGGCAATCAGCCCCAGCATTTT
TRBD1	TRBV29-1	NA	14	TRBJ2-7	CSVEVEGATYEQYF	TGCAGCGTTGAGGTTGAGGGGGCCACCTACGAGCAGTACTTC
TRBD1	TRBV28	few	12	TRBJ1-6	CASSLDRVPLHF	TGTGCCAGCAGTCTAGACAGGGTCCCCCTCCACTTT
NA	TRBV20-1	NA	14	TRBJ1-4	CTPTGPGVDGKLFF	TGCACACCCACAGGACCAGGGGTAGATGGAAAACTGTTTTTT
TRBD1	TRBV10-2	NA	15	TRBJ2-6	CVSRDRVSGANVLTF	TGCGTCAGCAGGGACAGGGTCTCTGGGGCCAACGTCCTGACTTTC
NA	TRBV12-3/TRBV12-4	NA	15	TRBJ2-2	CASRRRGRSTGELFF	TGTGCCAGCCGTCGTAGGGGTCGGAGCACCGGGGAGCTGTTTTTT
NA	TRBV6-2/TRBV6-3	NA	12	TRBJ1-2	CASARANYGYTF	TGTGCCAGCGCCCGAGCTAACTATGGCTACACCTTC
NA	TRBV27	NA	14	TRBJ2-7	CASSGPQGTYEQYF	TGTGCCAGCAGTGGCCCACAGGGTACCTACGAGCAGTACTTC
NA	TRBV29-1	NA	14	TRBJ1-2	CSVGPGPIGYGYTF	TGCAGCGTTGGCCCTGGACCAATAGGGTATGGCTACACCTTC
NA	TRBV29-1	few	11	TRBJ2-4	CSVGQLDIQYF	TGCAGCGTTGGCCAGTTGGACATTCAGTACTTC
TRBD2	TRBV7-8	few	18	TRBJ2-3	CASSSLPRLAGEPYTQYF	TGTGCCAGCAGCTCCCTCCCCCGACTAGCGGGGGAACCTTATACGCAGTATTTT
NA	TRBV29-1	few	14	TRBJ1-2	CSVDSGLANYGYTF	TGCAGCGTTGACTCCGGGTTAGCTAACTATGGCTACACCTTC
NA	TRBV6-1	NA	15	TRBJ2-1	CASSVGTGSYNEQFF	TGTGCCAGCAGCGTCGGGACGGGGTCCTACAATGAGCAGTTCTTC
TRBD2	TRBV10-3	few	16	TRBJ2-2	CAISENPSGRAGELFF	TGTGCCATCAGTGAGAATCCTAGCGGGAGGGCCGGGGAGCTGTTTTTT
NA	TRBV2	NA	14	TRBJ2-5	CASSELGRGETQYF	TGTGCCAGCAGTGAGTTAGGGCGAGGAGAGACCCAGTACTTC
NA	TRBV3-1	few	14	TRBJ2-6	CASNKGSGANVLTF	TGTGCCAGCAACAAGGGCTCTGGGGCCAACGTCCTGACTTTC
TRBD2	TRBV9	few	17	TRBJ2-1	CASSLTIPGTSGNEQFF	TGTGCCAGTTCACTTACCATACCCGGGACTAGCGGGAATGAGCAGTTCTTC
NA	TRBV10-2	few	13	TRBJ2-3	CASSEVPDYTQYF	TGCGCCAGCAGTGAGGTTCCGGATTATACGCAGTATTTT
NA	TRBV2	NA	15	TRBJ2-6	CASSPQDSGANVLTF	TGTGCCAGCAGCCCTCAGGACTCTGGGGCCAACGTCCTGACTTTC
NA	TRBV7-2	NA	12	TRBJ2-2	CASSTSDGELFF	TGTGCCAGCAGCACCTCAGACGGGGAGCTGTTTTTT
NA	TRBV20-1	NA	15	TRBJ1-5	CSATVGGLSNQPQHF	TGCAGTGCTACCGTAGGGGGGTTGAGCAATCAGCCCCAGCATTTT
TRBD2	TRBV20-1	few	16	TRBJ2-1	CSAPTSGSGALNEQFF	TGCAGTGCTCCAACTAGCGGGAGTGGGGCCCTCAATGAGCAGTTCTTC
TRBD2	TRBV20-1	NA	17	TRBJ2-1	CSARDLGLAGGGPEQFF	TGCAGTGCTAGAGATTTGGGCCTAGCGGGAGGTGGTCCCGAGCAGTTCTTC
NA	TRBV5-1	NA	14	TRBJ2-1	CTSSLGQGYNEQFF	TGCACCAGCAGCTTGGGCCAGGGCTACAATGAGCAGTTCTTC
NA	TRBV13	NA	17	TRBJ2-5	CASSLSVGPTLQETQYF	TGTGCCAGCAGCTTAAGTGTGGGGCCCACCCTCCAAGAGACCCAGTACTTC
TRBD1	TRBV12-3/TRBV12-4	NA	15	TRBJ2-3	CASSRRDRVTDTQYF	TGTGCCAGCAGTCGGCGGGACAGGGTTACAGATACGCAGTATTTT
NA	TRBV6-1	NA	16	TRBJ2-3	CASSEAGGPVTDTQYF	TGTGCCAGCAGTGAAGCTGGGGGACCCGTCACAGATACGCAGTATTTT
NA	TRBV7-2	few	14	TRBJ2-7	CASSLKASYYEQYF	TGTGCCAGCAGCTTAAAGGCCAGTTACTACGAGCAGTACTTC
NA	TRBV12-3/TRBV12-4	NA	12	TRBJ2-3	CASSLGEAGEYF	TGTGCCAGCAGTTTAGGGGAGGCCGGGGAGTATTTT
TRBD1	TRBV3-1	NA	16	TRBJ2-3	CASSPTGTARADTQYF	TGTGCCAGCAGCCCGACCGGGACAGCTAGGGCAGATACGCAGTATTTT